The 3 T cell receptor beta chains reported below all come from one sample, sequenced in a study of Tregs in tolerant kidney transplant recipients. The nonmyeloablative bone marrow transplants came from related graft donors, with transient mixed chimerism. Assay used: immunoSEQ multiplex PCR; TCRdb lists only in-frame clones, some missing. The sample yields 84,000 or so clones, roughly 93% seen once. Sequences were derived from CD4+ T cells from blood (PBMCs), sampled 12 months after the transplant. The receptors originated from a human patient who received a combined kidney and bone marrow transplant. The graft donor may have contributed some T cells.

The chain employs TRBV7-9 and TRBJ2-2; the match to TRBD2 covers 9 bases. This CDR3 region has 16 residues. V was pared by 2 bases and J by 3 bases, with 4 bases of the junction left unmatched. From germline, CDR1 is SEHNR and CDR2 FQNEAQ (reference sequence). In nucleotides, the CDR3 is TGTGCCAGCAGCTTACGGCGGGGGGGTGACACCGGGGAGCTGTTTTTT. Translated, it gives CASSLRRGGDTGELFF.

The chain recombines TRBV19 with TRBJ2-3; 9 bases are a match to TRBD2. The CDR3 consists of 18 residues. The V gene's germline CDR1 is LNHDA and CDR2 SQIVND (reference sequence). V lost 0 bases, J lost 8 bases, and 15 bases stayed unmatched. This CDR3 reads CASSIDRASGVPSATQYF. The CDR3, as DNA: TGTGCCAGTAGTATAGATCGTGCTAGCGGGGTGCCCTCTGCTACGCAGTATTTT. Together with reference TRBV19 and TRBJ2-3, the CDR3 gives the full variable domain: DGGITQSPKYLFRKEGQNVTLSCEQNLNHDAMYWYRQDPGQGLRLIYYSQIVNDFQKGDIAEGYSVSREKKESFPLTVTSAQKNPTAFYLCASSIDRASGVPSATQYFGPGTRLTVL.

The chain combines TRBV7-8 with TRBJ2-7; 10 nucleotides match TRBD2. CDR1 SGHVS and CDR2 FQNEAQ come from the germline V gene. This CDR3 is built from 15 residues. V gave up 2 bases and J gave up 4 bases; unmatched junction bases: 5. CDR3 sequence: CASSLSGSGRYEQYF. DNA for the CDR3: TGTGCCAGCAGCTTAAGCGGTAGCGGGAGGTACGAGCAGTACTTC.